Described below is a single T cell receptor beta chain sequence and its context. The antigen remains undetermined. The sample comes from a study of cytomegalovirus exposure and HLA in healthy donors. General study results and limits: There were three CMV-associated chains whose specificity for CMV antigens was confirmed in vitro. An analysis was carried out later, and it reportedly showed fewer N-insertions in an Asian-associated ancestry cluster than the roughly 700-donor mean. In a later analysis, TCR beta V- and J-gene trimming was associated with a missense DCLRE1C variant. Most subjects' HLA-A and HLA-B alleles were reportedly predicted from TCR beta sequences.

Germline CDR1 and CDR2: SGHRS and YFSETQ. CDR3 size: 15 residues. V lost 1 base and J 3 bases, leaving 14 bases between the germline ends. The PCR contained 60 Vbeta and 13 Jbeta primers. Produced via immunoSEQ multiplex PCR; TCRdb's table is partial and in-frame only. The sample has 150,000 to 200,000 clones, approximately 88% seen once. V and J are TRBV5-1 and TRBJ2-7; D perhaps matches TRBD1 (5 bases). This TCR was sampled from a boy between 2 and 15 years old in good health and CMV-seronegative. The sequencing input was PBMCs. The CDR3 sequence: CASSLRQGWGYEQYF. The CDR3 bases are TGCGCCAGCAGCTTGAGGCAGGGTTGGGGCTACGAGCAGTACTTC.